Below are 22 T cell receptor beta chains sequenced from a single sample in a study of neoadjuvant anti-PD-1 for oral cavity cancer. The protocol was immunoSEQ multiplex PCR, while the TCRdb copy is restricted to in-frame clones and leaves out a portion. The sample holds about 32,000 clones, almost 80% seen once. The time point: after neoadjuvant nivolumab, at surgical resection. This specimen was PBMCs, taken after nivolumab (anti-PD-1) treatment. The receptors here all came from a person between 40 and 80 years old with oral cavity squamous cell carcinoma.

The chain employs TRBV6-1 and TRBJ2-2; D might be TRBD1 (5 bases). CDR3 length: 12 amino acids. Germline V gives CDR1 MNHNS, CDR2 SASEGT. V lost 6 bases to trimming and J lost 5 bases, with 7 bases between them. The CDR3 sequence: CASSYRTGELFF. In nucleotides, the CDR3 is TGTGCCAGCAGCTACAGGACCGGGGAGCTGTTTTTT.

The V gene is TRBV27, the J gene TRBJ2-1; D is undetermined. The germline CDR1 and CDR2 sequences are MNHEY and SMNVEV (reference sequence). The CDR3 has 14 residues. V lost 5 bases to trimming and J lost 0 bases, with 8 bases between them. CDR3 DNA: TGTGCCAGCAGTGTCACAGACTCCTACAATGAGCAGTTCTTC. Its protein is CASSVTDSYNEQFF.

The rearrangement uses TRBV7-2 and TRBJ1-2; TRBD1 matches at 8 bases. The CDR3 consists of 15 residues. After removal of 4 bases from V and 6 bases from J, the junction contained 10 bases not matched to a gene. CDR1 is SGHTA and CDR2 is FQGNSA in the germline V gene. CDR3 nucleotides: TGTGCCAGCAGCTCCGAGGGACAGGCGTGGGATGGCTACACCTTC. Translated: CASSSEGQAWDGYTF.

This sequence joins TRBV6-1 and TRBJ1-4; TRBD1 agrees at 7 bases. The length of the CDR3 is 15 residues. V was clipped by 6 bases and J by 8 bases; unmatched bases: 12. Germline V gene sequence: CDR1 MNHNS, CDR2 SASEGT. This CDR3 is CASRGTGEALEKLFF. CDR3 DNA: TGTGCCAGCAGGGGCACAGGGGAAGCGCTCGAAAAACTGTTTTTT.

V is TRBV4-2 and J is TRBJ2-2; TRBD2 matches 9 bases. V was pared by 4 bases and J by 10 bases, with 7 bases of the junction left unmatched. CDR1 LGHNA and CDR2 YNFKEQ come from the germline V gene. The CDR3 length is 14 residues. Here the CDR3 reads CASSPGTSKEELFF. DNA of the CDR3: TGTGCCAGCAGCCCCGGGACTAGCAAAGAGGAGCTGTTTTTT.

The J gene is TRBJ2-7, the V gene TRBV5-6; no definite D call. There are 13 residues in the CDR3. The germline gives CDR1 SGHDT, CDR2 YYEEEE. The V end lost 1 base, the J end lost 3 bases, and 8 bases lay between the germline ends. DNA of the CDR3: TGTGCCAGCAGCTTGCAACACTTCTACGAGCAGTACTTC. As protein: CASSLQHFYEQYF.

The CDR3 loop reads CASSLGQHYGYTF. CDR3 in DNA: TGTGCCAGCAGCTTAGGTCAGCACTATGGCTACACCTTC. The genes are TRBV7-2 and TRBJ1-2; D is ambiguous. The length of the CDR3 is 13 residues. The germline CDR1 and CDR2 sequences are SGHTA and FQGNSA. Trimming shortened V by 1 base and J by 3 bases, and 6 bases separated the two germline ends.

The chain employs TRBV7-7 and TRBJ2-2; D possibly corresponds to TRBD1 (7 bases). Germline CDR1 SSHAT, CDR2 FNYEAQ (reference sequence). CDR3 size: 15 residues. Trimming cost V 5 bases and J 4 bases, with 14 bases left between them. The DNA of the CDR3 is TGTGCCAGCAGCGCGGGACAGAGGCGCACCGGGGAGCTGTTTTTT. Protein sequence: CASSAGQRRTGELFF.

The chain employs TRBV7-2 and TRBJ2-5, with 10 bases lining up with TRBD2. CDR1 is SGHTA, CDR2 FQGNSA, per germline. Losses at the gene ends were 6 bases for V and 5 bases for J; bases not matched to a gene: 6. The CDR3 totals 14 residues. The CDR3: CASRLAGAGETQYF. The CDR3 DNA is TGTGCCAGCAGGCTAGCGGGGGCGGGGGAGACCCAGTACTTC.

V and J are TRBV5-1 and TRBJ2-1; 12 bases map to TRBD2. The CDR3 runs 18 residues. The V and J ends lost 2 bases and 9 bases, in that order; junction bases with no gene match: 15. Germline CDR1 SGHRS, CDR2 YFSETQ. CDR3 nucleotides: TGCGCCAGCAGCTTATGGTCTAGCGGGGGGGCCGAACGAGGTGAGCAGTTCTTC. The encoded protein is CASSLWSSGGAERGEQFF.

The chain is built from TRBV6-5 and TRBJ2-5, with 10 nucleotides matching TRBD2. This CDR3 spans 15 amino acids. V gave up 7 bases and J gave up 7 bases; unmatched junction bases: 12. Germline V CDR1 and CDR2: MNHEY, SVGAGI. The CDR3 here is CASKRGGSLMGTQYF. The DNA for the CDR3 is TGTGCCAGCAAGCGGGGGGGCTCTCTGATGGGGACCCAGTACTTC.

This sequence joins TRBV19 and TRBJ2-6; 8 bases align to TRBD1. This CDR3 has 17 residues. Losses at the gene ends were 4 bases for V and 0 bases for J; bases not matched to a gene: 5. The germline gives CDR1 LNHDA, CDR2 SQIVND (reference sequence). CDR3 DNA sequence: TGTGCCAGTAGTACCCAGGGGGCCACCTCTGGGGCCAACGTCCTGACTTTC. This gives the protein CASSTQGATSGANVLTF.

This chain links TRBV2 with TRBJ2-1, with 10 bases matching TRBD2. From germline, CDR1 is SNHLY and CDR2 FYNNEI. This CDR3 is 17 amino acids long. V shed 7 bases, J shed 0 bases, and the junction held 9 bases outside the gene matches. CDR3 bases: TGTGCCAGCAAGCCCTCTAGCGGGGGCCGCTCCTACAATGAGCAGTTCTTC. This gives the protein CASKPSSGGRSYNEQFF.

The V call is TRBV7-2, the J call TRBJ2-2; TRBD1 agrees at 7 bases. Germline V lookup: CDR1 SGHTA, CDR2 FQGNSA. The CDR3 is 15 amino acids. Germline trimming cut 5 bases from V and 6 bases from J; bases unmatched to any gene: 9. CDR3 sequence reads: CASSGQARTSGELFF. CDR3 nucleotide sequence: TGTGCCAGCAGCGGACAGGCACGTACCTCCGGGGAGCTGTTTTTT. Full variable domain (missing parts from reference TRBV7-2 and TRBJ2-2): GAGVSQSPSNKVTEKGKDVELRCDPISGHTALYWYRQSLGQGLEFLIYFQGNSAPDKSGLPSDRFSAERTGGSVSTLTIQRTQQEDSAVYLCASSGQARTSGELFFGEGSRLTVL.

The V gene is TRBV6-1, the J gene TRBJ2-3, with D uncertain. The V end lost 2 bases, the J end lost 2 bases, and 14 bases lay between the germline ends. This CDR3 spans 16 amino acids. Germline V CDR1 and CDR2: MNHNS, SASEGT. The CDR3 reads CASSELGQLSTDTQYF. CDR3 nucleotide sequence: TGTGCCAGCAGTGAATTAGGGCAGTTGTCCACAGATACGCAGTATTTT.

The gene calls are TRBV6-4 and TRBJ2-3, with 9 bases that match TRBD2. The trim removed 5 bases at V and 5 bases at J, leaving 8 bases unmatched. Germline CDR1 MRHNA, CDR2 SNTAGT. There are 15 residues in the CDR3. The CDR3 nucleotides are TGTGCCAGCAGTCTCGAGCGGGGGGCGGGAGATACGCAGTATTTT. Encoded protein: CASSLERGAGDTQYF.

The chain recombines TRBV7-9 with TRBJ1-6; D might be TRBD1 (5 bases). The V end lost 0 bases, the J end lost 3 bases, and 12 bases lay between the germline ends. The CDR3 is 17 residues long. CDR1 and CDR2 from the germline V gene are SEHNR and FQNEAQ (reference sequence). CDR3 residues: CASSLAAGGRYNSPLHF. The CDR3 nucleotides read TGTGCCAGCAGCTTAGCCGCCGGGGGACGCTATAATTCACCCCTCCACTTT.

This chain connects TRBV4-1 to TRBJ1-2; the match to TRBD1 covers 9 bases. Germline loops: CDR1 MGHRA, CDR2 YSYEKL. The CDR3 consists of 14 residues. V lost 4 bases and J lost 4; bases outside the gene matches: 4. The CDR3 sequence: CASSPDRGLYGYTF. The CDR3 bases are TGCGCCAGCAGCCCGGACAGGGGCCTCTATGGCTACACCTTC.

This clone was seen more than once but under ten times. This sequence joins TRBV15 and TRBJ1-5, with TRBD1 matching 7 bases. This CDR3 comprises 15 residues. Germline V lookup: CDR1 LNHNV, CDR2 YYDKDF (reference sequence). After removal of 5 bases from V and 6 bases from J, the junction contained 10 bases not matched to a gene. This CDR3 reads CATSPPGTGVQPQHF. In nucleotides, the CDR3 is TGTGCCACCAGCCCTCCCGGAACAGGGGTTCAGCCCCAGCATTTT.

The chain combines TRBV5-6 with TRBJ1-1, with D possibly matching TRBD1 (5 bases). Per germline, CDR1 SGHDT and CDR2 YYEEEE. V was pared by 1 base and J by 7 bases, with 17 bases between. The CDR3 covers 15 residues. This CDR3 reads CASSLKIRDFGEAFF. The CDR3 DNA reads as TGTGCCAGCAGCTTGAAAATCAGGGACTTTGGTGAAGCTTTCTTT.

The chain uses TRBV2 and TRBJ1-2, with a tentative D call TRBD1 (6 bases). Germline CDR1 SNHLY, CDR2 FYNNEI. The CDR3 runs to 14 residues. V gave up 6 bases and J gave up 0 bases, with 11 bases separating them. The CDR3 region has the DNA TGTGCCAGCAGGAGGGACACCACTAACTATGGCTACACCTTC. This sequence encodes CASRRDTTNYGYTF.

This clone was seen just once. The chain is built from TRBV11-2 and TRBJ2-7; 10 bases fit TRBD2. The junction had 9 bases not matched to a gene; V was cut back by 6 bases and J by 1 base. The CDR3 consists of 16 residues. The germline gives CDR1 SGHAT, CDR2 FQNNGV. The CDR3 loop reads CASRRTSGAISYEQYF. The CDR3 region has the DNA TGTGCCAGCAGAAGGACTAGCGGTGCCATATCCTACGAGCAGTACTTC.